A selection of T cell receptor beta chains follows, all from one sample in a study of T cell repertoires in cytomegalovirus infection. These TCRs' antigens remain unknown. TCRdb called the reads again in MiXCR, with one record for every CDR3 protein. The sample has fewer than 1,000,000 distinct CDR3 sequences, about a third seen once. The input for sequencing was cultured CD8+ T cells from PBMCs, taken from culture after CMV antigen stimulation. These receptors were obtained from a human donor in good health (CMV status not recorded). Some clones in this sample may be carry-over from other donors' samples. Each CDR3 is given with its conserved first and last residue. The order of the fields is J gene, V gene, D gene, clone size, CDR3 DNA, CDR3 protein. A D gene is named only where the DNA matches it firmly. A clone size is listed for some rows: how often the clone was seen (once, few, many), or a class if it is expanded.

J: TRBJ2-2
V: TRBV28
D: -
size: -
DNA: TGTGCCAGCAGTTCAACATCGAAGAACACCGGGGAGCTGTTTTTT
CDR3: CASSSTSKNTGELFF

J: TRBJ1-1
V: TRBV6-1
D: -
size: few
DNA: TGTGCCAGCAGTGAGTTTAACGGGAATCCCTTGGGCACTGAAGCTTTCTTT
CDR3: CASSEFNGNPLGTEAFF

J: TRBJ1-2
V: TRBV10-3
D: -
size: -
DNA: TGTGCCATCAGTGAGAGACAGGGCTACACCTTC
CDR3: CAISERQGYTF

J: TRBJ2-3
V: TRBV6-2/TRBV6-3
D: -
size: few
DNA: TGTGCCAGCAGTTTTTACAACGTAGGCACAGATACGCAGTATTTT
CDR3: CASSFYNVGTDTQYF

J: TRBJ1-3
V: TRBV6-2/TRBV6-3
D: -
size: few
DNA: TGTGCCAGCAGTTCCCTTCGCTTTCAAGGTCGCTCTGGAAACACCATATATTTT
CDR3: CASSSLRFQGRSGNTIYF

J: TRBJ1-4
V: TRBV2
D: -
size: few
DNA: TGTGCCAGCATAGGGGGGATGATGTTTTTT
CDR3: CASIGGMMFF

J: TRBJ2-7
V: TRBV20-1
D: TRBD1
size: -
DNA: TGCAGTGCCGCACATAAGGGACAGTATCCCTACGAGCAGTACTTC
CDR3: CSAAHKGQYPYEQYF

J: TRBJ2-1
V: TRBV10-3
D: -
size: -
DNA: TGTGCCATCAGTGATGAGGGGGGCCCTAATGAGCAGTTCTTC
CDR3: CAISDEGGPNEQFF

J: TRBJ1-2
V: TRBV12-3/TRBV12-4
D: -
size: many
DNA: TGTGCCAGCAGCTTAACCGGGAATGGCTACACCTTC
CDR3: CASSLTGNGYTF

J: TRBJ2-1
V: TRBV12-3/TRBV12-4
D: TRBD2
size: -
DNA: TGTGCCAGCAGTTTAGTAAGCGGGGGGAGAGATGAGCAGTTCTTC
CDR3: CASSLVSGGRDEQFF

J: TRBJ2-2
V: TRBV19
D: TRBD1
size: once
DNA: TGTGCCAGTAGTACCCTAGACAGGGCATATAGCACCGGGGAGCTGTTTTTT
CDR3: CASSTLDRAYSTGELFF

J: TRBJ2-1
V: TRBV7-8
D: TRBD1
size: many
DNA: TGTGCCAGCAGCCTAGGCTGGGGGACAGGGCTGAGCTCCTACAATGAGCAGTTCTTC
CDR3: CASSLGWGTGLSSYNEQFF

J: TRBJ2-1
V: TRBV11-2
D: -
size: -
DNA: TGTGCCAGCAGCTTAGATCGGATGAAGGGGCTTAAGAACAATGAGCAGTTCTTC
CDR3: CASSLDRMKGLKNNEQFF

J: TRBJ2-3
V: TRBV19
D: -
size: -
DNA: TGTGCCAGTAGTATAGATCGAAGGGATGGCACAGATACGCAGTATTTT
CDR3: CASSIDRRDGTDTQYF

J: TRBJ1-1
V: TRBV6-1
D: -
size: few
DNA: TGTGCCAGCAGTGAATCCGTAGAAGCTTTCTTT
CDR3: CASSESVEAFF

J: TRBJ2-2
V: TRBV11-2
D: -
size: -
DNA: TGTGCCAGCAGCGGACCTGTACGGGCCCCGGACACCGGGGAGCTGTTTTTT
CDR3: CASSGPVRAPDTGELFF

J: TRBJ1-4
V: TRBV7-6
D: -
size: -
DNA: TGTGCCAGCAGCGGACAGTTTTCGTCTGAAAAACTGTTTTTT
CDR3: CASSGQFSSEKLFF

J: TRBJ1-1
V: TRBV7-9
D: TRBD1
size: -
DNA: TGTGCCAGCAGTGACAGGGGGCGCGACGCTTTCTTT
CDR3: CASSDRGRDAFF

J: TRBJ1-5
V: TRBV27
D: TRBD1
size: few
DNA: TGTGCCAGCAGTCCTATGGCGACAGGGGGCGAGAATCAGCCCCAGCATTTT
CDR3: CASSPMATGGENQPQHF

J: TRBJ1-2
V: TRBV12-3/TRBV12-4
D: -
size: -
DNA: TGTGCCAGCAGTTTAAGCGGCGGAGGTAATGGCTACACCTTC
CDR3: CASSLSGGGNGYTF

J: TRBJ2-4
V: TRBV20-1
D: TRBD1
size: -
DNA: TGCAGTGCTAGGGCCAGACAGGGTATGGGCAAAAACATTCAGTACTTC
CDR3: CSARARQGMGKNIQYF

J: TRBJ2-1
V: TRBV24-1
D: -
size: -
DNA: TGTGCCACCAGTTCGTCGGCGGGGGCCCTCCATGAGCAGTTCTTC
CDR3: CATSSSAGALHEQFF

J: TRBJ2-1
V: TRBV6-6
D: -
size: -
DNA: TGTGCCTGCAGTTACTCTTCCTCTCTACCCTACAATGAGCAGTTCTTC
CDR3: CACSYSSSLPYNEQFF

J: TRBJ2-5
V: TRBV2
D: TRBD2
size: few
DNA: TGTGCCAGCAGATCCGGGACTAAGTACCAAGAGACCCAGTACTTC
CDR3: CASRSGTKYQETQYF

J: TRBJ2-3
V: TRBV12-5
D: TRBD2
size: many
DNA: TGTGCTAGTGGTTTCGATCCTCCCCTGCGGGGGGGCACAGATACGCAGTATTTT
CDR3: CASGFDPPLRGGTDTQYF

J: TRBJ2-3
V: TRBV7-8
D: -
size: many
DNA: TGTGCCAGCAGCTTAGCGGGAGGAGATAGCACAGATACGCAGTATTTT
CDR3: CASSLAGGDSTDTQYF

J: TRBJ1-6
V: TRBV12-3/TRBV12-4
D: TRBD1
size: -
DNA: TGTGCCAGCAGTCAGATCATAGGACAGGGTCATTCACCCCTCCACTTT
CDR3: CASSQIIGQGHSPLHF

J: TRBJ1-2
V: TRBV12-5
D: TRBD1
size: few
DNA: TGTGCTAGTGCCTTTTTGCCCCTACGACAGGGCCACACCTTC
CDR3: CASAFLPLRQGHTF

J: TRBJ1-2
V: TRBV6-5
D: TRBD1
size: -
DNA: TGTGCCAGCACTCCAGGGGGCAACTATGGCTACACCTTC
CDR3: CASTPGGNYGYTF

J: TRBJ1-2
V: TRBV28
D: TRBD1
size: -
DNA: TGTGCCAGCAGTCCCCTCGTCCTTGGGACAGGGAGGTCTAACTATGGCTACACCTTC
CDR3: CASSPLVLGTGRSNYGYTF

J: TRBJ2-3
V: TRBV7-3
D: -
size: -
DNA: TGTGCCAGCAGCTTGGGCGGGGGCCGAAGCACAGATACGCAGTATTTT
CDR3: CASSLGGGRSTDTQYF

J: TRBJ2-7
V: TRBV27
D: -
size: -
DNA: TGTGCCAGCAGTTTACCAGGGGCAATGGGGATATACGAGCAGTACTTC
CDR3: CASSLPGAMGIYEQYF

J: TRBJ2-5
V: TRBV28
D: TRBD2
size: few
DNA: TGTGCCAGCAGTTTTTGGAGTAGCGGGGGGGCCGGGGAGACCCAGTACTTC
CDR3: CASSFWSSGGAGETQYF

J: TRBJ2-3
V: TRBV6-2/TRBV6-3
D: TRBD2
size: few
DNA: TGTGCCAGCAGTCCACCGGGACTAGCGGGGGGGCAGGCAGATACGCAGTATTTT
CDR3: CASSPPGLAGGQADTQYF

J: TRBJ2-5
V: TRBV5-4
D: TRBD1
size: many
DNA: TGTGCCAGCAGCCGATCATTGACAGGGAACCAAGAGACCCAGTACTTC
CDR3: CASSRSLTGNQETQYF

J: TRBJ1-5
V: TRBV12-3/TRBV12-4
D: -
size: many
DNA: TGTGCCAGCAGTCCCGAGGTCCCCTATAGCAATCAGCCCCAGCATTTT
CDR3: CASSPEVPYSNQPQHF

J: TRBJ1-2
V: TRBV6-2/TRBV6-3
D: -
size: -
DNA: TGTGTCAGCAGTGAGACCCGTGGCTACACCTTC
CDR3: CVSSETRGYTF

J: TRBJ1-1
V: TRBV2
D: -
size: -
DNA: TGTGCCAGCAAGATGGACCCATTGGTCACTGAAGCTTTCTTT
CDR3: CASKMDPLVTEAFF

J: TRBJ2-1
V: TRBV6-2/TRBV6-3
D: TRBD2
size: many
DNA: TGTGCCAGCAGTTACGAGCCCGGGACTAGCGGGGGGCCTTCGGTCTACAATGAGCAGTTCTTC
CDR3: CASSYEPGTSGGPSVYNEQFF

J: TRBJ1-2
V: TRBV27
D: -
size: -
DNA: TGTGCCAGCAGTTTATCGGGGGTGGGTGGCTATGGCTACACCTTC
CDR3: CASSLSGVGGYGYTF

J: TRBJ2-1
V: TRBV7-9
D: TRBD2
size: -
DNA: TGTGCCAGCAGCTTGTTGTCTAGCGGAGACAATGAGCAGTTCTTC
CDR3: CASSLLSSGDNEQFF

J: TRBJ1-1
V: TRBV7-2
D: TRBD1
size: many
DNA: TGTGCCAGCAGCTTACTCTGGGACAGTTGGCGTCGGGGTACTGAAGCTTTCTTT
CDR3: CASSLLWDSWRRGTEAFF